This T cell receptor (beta chain) originates from a study of neurological immune-mediated disorders. One entry per CDR3 protein, called by TCRdb with MiXCR from the 5' RACE reads. This table has roughly 31,000 distinct CDR3 sequences, less than 25% appearing once. CDR3 length: 14 residues. V was shortened by 7 bases and J by 4 bases, with 16 bases between the two germline ends. Sequencing was done on a sample of CD4+ T cells from blood. The source is a man between 50 and 59 years old with HTLV-1-associated myelopathy (HAM/TSP). The chain carries TRBV12-3 or TRBV12-4 and TRBJ1-1; D perhaps matches TRBD1 (6 bases). Here the CDR3 reads CASILGGAGTEAFF. The CDR3 DNA is TGTGCCAGCATTCTTGGGGGGGCGGGCACTGAAGCTTTCTTT.